The next 18 T cell receptor beta chains were all read from a single sample in a study of blood T cell repertoires in COVID-19. The assay was immunoSEQ multiplex PCR, and TCRdb's table has in-frame clones only and misses some. The sample holds about 120,000 clones, less than 85% seen once. Source material: peripheral blood. The receptors here all came from a man in his fifties with acute or convalescent COVID-19.

The genes are TRBV7-9 and TRBJ1-4; D uncertain. Looked up from germline, CDR1 is SEHNR and CDR2 is FQNEAQ (reference sequence). V was pared by 5 bases and J by 8 bases, with 12 bases between. The CDR3 extends over 13 amino acids. The CDR3 DNA follows: TGTGCCAGCAGCGACGGGAATCGGGAAAAACTGTTTTTT. It encodes CASSDGNREKLFF.

This clone was observed a few times. J is TRBJ2-1 and V is TRBV6-6; TRBD2 agrees at 8 bases. V gave up 9 bases and J gave up 4 bases; unmatched junction bases: 5. Per the germline V gene, CDR1 is MNHNY and CDR2 is SVGAGI (reference sequence). The CDR3 is 13 amino acids. CDR3 region: CASAGTSYNEQFF. CDR3 bases: TGTGCCAGTGCCGGGACTAGTTACAATGAGCAGTTCTTC.

The chain recombines TRBV2 with TRBJ2-1; 10 bases are a match to TRBD2. This CDR3 comprises 15 residues. J gave up 5 bases and V 5 bases, and 6 bases lay outside the gene matches. Germline-derived CDR1 and CDR2 are SNHLY and FYNNEI. The CDR3 loop is CASSLSGGENNEQFF. CDR3 bases: TGTGCCAGCAGTCTCAGCGGGGGGGAAAACAATGAGCAGTTCTTC.

This rearrangement joins TRBV6-5 to TRBJ1-1; D might be TRBD1 (5 bases). This CDR3 has 15 amino acids. CDR1 and CDR2 from the germline V gene are MNHEY and SVGAGI. V lost 5 bases and J lost 0, with 13 bases in between. For the CDR3, the DNA is TGTGCCAGCAGTCCCACGACAGCTTTGAACACTGAAGCTTTCTTT. Translation: CASSPTTALNTEAFF.

The chain employs TRBV6-5 and TRBJ2-1; 8 bases line up with TRBD2. The CDR3 extends over 14 amino acids. Trimming cost V 6 bases and J 3 bases; bases outside gene matches: 4. CDR1 and CDR2 from the germline V gene are MNHEY and SVGAGI. The CDR3 here is CASRAGAFYNEQFF. The CDR3 coding sequence is TGTGCCAGCAGAGCGGGAGCGTTCTACAATGAGCAGTTCTTC.

This clone was picked up a small number of times. The gene calls are TRBV27 and TRBJ2-1; 14 nucleotides align to TRBD2. The ends lost 4 bases at V and 9 bases at J; junction bases unmatched: 17. From germline, CDR1 is MNHEY and CDR2 SMNVEV (reference sequence). The CDR3 extends over 19 amino acids. The CDR3 DNA follows: TGTGCCAGCAGTTCTACGACTAGCGGGAGGGCCCTCTTCACCAGTGAGCAGTTCTTC. It encodes CASSSTTSGRALFTSEQFF.

The chain uses TRBV24-1 and TRBJ2-5; no clear D gene. V lost 3 bases and J 3 bases, leaving 10 bases between the germline ends. The germline V gene has CDR1 KGHDR and CDR2 SFDVKD. The length of the CDR3 is 14 residues. The CDR3 sequence: CATSDRNREETQYF. CDR3 DNA sequence: TGTGCCACCAGTGATAGGAACAGAGAAGAGACCCAGTACTTC.

This chain uses TRBV28 with TRBJ1-2, with D possibly matching TRBD1 (6 bases). V was trimmed by 1 base and J by 8 bases, leaving 17 bases between them. Germline V gene data show CDR1 as MDHEN and CDR2 as SYDVKM. The CDR3 runs 15 residues. The CDR3 DNA follows: TGTGCCAGCAGTTTATCGGGACACCGGCGGTGGGGCTACACCTTC. Translated: CASSLSGHRRWGYTF.

The chain couples TRBV4-1 to TRBJ1-5, with D maybe TRBD1 (6 bases). CDR1 is MGHRA and CDR2 is YSYEKL in the germline V gene. CDR3 size: 17 residues. Trimming shortened V by 0 bases and J by 3 bases, and 15 bases separated the two germline ends. The CDR3 region is CASSQDPPTGSNQPQHF. DNA of the CDR3: TGCGCCAGCAGCCAAGATCCCCCTACAGGGTCCAATCAGCCCCAGCATTTT.

The rearrangement uses TRBV28 and TRBJ2-2; 9 bases match TRBD2. Germline CDR1 and CDR2: MDHEN and SYDVKM. There are 15 residues in the CDR3. Trimming took 6 bases from V and 8 from J; bases not matched to a gene: 10. The CDR3 sequence: CASSPQLAGAGELFF. DNA of the CDR3: TGTGCCAGCAGCCCCCAACTAGCGGGCGCAGGGGAGCTGTTTTTT.

This clone was picked up a small number of times. The chain recombines TRBV19 with TRBJ2-6; D is undetermined. The germline V gene encodes CDR1 LNHDA and CDR2 SQIVND (reference sequence). V was trimmed by 3 bases and J by 0 bases, leaving 6 bases between them. There are 15 residues in the CDR3. The CDR3 DNA reads TGTGCCAGTAGTATTAGTCACTCTGGGGCCAACGTCCTGACTTTC. It encodes CASSISHSGANVLTF.

The V and J genes are TRBV10-1 and TRBJ2-1; D gene ambiguous. The V end lost 5 bases, the J end lost 0 bases, and 11 bases lay between the germline ends. The germline CDR1 and CDR2 sequences are WNHNN and SYGVQD (reference sequence). The CDR3 contains 15 residues. CDR3 amino acids: CASSRDLSSYNEQFF. The CDR3 nucleotides read TGCGCCAGCAGTCGCGATTTAAGCTCCTACAATGAGCAGTTCTTC.

The chain couples TRBV6-5 to TRBJ2-7; 7 positions match TRBD1. The germline CDR1 and CDR2 sequences are MNHEY and SVGAGI. The CDR3 is 15 residues long. J was trimmed by 2 bases and V by 6 bases; bases with no gene match: 10. CDR3 nucleotide sequence: TGTGCCAGCAGAACCGGGACAGCCACGACCTACGAGCAGTACTTC. This gives the protein CASRTGTATTYEQYF.

The chain uses TRBV2 and TRBJ1-2, with TRBD1 matching 8 bases. CDR3 length equals 15 residues. V was clipped by 3 bases and J by 1 base; unmatched bases: 4. Germline-derived CDR1 and CDR2 are SNHLY and FYNNEI. The CDR3 loop reads CASSEGQVINYGYTF. CDR3 bases: TGTGCCAGCAGTGAGGGACAGGTGATTAACTATGGCTACACCTTC.

J is TRBJ1-6 and V is TRBV6-5; the D gene is possibly TRBD1 (6 bases). This CDR3 has 12 amino acids. Germline V gene sequence: CDR1 MNHEY, CDR2 SVGAGI. V lost 6 bases and J 12 bases, leaving 12 bases between the germline ends. CDR3 nucleotides: TGTGCCAGCAGCCCAGAGACAGGACCCCTCCACTTT. Amino acids: CASSPETGPLHF.

This sequence joins TRBV19 and TRBJ2-2; 8 bases map to TRBD1. The CDR3 covers 14 residues. Germline trimming cut 8 bases from V and 4 bases from J; bases unmatched to any gene: 6. Germline V gene lookup returns CDR1 LNHDA and CDR2 SQIVND (reference sequence). Here the CDR3 DNA reads TGTGCCAGTCAGGCGACAGGGGTCACCGGGGAGCTGTTTTTT. This encodes CASQATGVTGELFF.

The rearrangement links TRBV11-1 to TRBJ1-5; possibly TRBD1 for D (6 bases). This CDR3 has 13 residues. Germline-derived CDR1 and CDR2 are SGHAT and FQDESV (reference sequence). Deletions cut 5 bases from V and 6 bases from J, with 11 bases between. This CDR3 reads CASSPDRRQPQHF. Written as DNA, the CDR3 is TGTGCCAGCAGCCCAGACAGGCGTCAGCCCCAGCATTTT.

This clone was seen a handful of times. The CDR3 sequence is CSAEAGGVDEQFF. The DNA for the CDR3 is TGCAGCGCTGAGGCGGGAGGTGTGGATGAGCAGTTCTTC. The gene calls are TRBV29-1 and TRBJ2-1; 8 positions match TRBD2. Germline V gene data show CDR1 as SQVTM and CDR2 as ANQGSEA. V lost 7 bases to trimming and J lost 8 bases; unmatched junction nucleotides: 10. The CDR3 covers 13 residues.